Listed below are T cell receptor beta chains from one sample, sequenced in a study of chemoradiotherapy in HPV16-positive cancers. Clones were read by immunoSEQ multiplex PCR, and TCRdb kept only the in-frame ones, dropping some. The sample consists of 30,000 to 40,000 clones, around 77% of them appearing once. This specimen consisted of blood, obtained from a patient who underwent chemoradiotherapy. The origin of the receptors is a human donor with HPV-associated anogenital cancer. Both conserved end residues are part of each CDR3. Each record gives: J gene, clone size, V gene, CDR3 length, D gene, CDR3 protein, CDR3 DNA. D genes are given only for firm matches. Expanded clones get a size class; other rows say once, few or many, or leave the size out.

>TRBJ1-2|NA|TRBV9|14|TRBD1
CASSAGGLSDGYTF
TGTGCCAGCAGCGCAGGGGGCTTGTCGGATGGCTACACCTTC
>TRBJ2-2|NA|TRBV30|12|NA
CAWSVSSGELFF
TGTGCCTGGAGTGTTAGTTCCGGGGAGCTGTTTTTT
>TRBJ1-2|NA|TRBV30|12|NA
CAWSVPNYGYTF
TGTGCCTGGAGTGTACCTAACTATGGCTACACCTTC
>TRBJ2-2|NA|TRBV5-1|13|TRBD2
CASSVGGAGELFF
TGCGCCAGCAGCGTGGGGGGGGCCGGGGAGCTGTTTTTT
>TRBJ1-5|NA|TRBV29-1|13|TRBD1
CSVAGGGNQPQHF
TGCAGCGTTGCAGGGGGCGGCAATCAGCCCCAGCATTTT
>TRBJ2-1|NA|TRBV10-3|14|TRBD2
CAISDLAESNEQFF
TGTGCCATCAGTGACCTAGCGGAGTCCAATGAGCAGTTCTTC
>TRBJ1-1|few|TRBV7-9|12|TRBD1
CASSLATGKAFF
TGTGCCAGCAGCTTAGCGACAGGGAAGGCTTTCTTT
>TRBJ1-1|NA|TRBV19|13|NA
CASSPRGNTEAFF
TGTGCCAGTAGTCCCCGGGGTAACACTGAAGCTTTCTTT
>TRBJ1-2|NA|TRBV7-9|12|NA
CASERENYGYTF
TGTGCCAGCGAAAGGGAGAACTATGGCTACACCTTC
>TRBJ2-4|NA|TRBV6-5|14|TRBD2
CASSAGDAKNIQYF
TGTGCCAGCAGCGCGGGGGACGCCAAAAACATTCAGTACTTC
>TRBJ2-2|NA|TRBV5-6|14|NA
CASSLGGSTGELFF
TGTGCCAGCAGCTTGGGGGGATCCACCGGGGAGCTGTTTTTT
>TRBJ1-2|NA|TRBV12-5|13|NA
CASGPHRDLGYTF
TGTGCTAGTGGGCCTCACAGGGATTTGGGCTACACCTTC
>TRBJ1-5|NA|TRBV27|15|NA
CASSLQGLGNQPQHF
TGTGCCAGCAGTTTGCAGGGGTTGGGCAATCAGCCCCAGCATTTT
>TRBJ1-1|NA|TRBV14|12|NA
CASSQGRWEAFF
TGTGCCAGCAGCCAAGGACGCTGGGAGGCTTTCTTT
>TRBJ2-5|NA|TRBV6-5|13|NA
CASSLRRRETQYF
TGTGCCAGCAGCCTCCGGCGTCGAGAGACCCAGTACTTC
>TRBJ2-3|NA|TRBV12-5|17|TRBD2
CASGVPPGSGGRDTQYF
TGTGCTAGTGGTGTACCTCCGGGGAGCGGGGGGAGAGATACGCAGTATTTT
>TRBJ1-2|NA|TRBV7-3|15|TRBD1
CASSLGTGAPNGYTF
TGTGCCAGCAGCTTGGGGACAGGGGCTCCGAACGGCTACACCTTC
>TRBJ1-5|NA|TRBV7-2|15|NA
CASTPSMDSRQPQHF
TGTGCCAGCACCCCCTCCATGGACAGCCGTCAGCCCCAGCATTTT
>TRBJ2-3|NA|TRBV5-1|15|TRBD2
CASSLAAGVADTQYF
TGCGCCAGCAGCTTGGCAGCGGGGGTGGCAGATACGCAGTATTTT
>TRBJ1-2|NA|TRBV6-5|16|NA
CASSYSLVGENYGYTF
TGTGCCAGCAGTTACTCATTAGTAGGGGAGAACTATGGCTACACCTTC
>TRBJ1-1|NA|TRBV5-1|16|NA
CASRIRAGDMNTEAFF
TGCGCCAGCAGAATCAGGGCAGGAGACATGAACACTGAAGCTTTCTTT
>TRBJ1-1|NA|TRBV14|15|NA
CASSQGRGGNTEAFF
TGTGCCAGCAGCCAAGGCAGGGGAGGGAACACTGAAGCTTTCTTT
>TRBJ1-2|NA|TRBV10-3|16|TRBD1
CAISVSPGQGTYGYTF
TGTGCCATCAGTGTCTCACCGGGACAGGGGACCTATGGCTACACCTTC
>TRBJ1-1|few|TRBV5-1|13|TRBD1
CASNGQGGTEAFF
TGCGCCAGCAACGGACAGGGAGGCACTGAAGCTTTCTTT
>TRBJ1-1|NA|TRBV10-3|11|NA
CAISESREAFF
TGTGCCATCAGTGAGTCCCGGGAAGCTTTCTTT
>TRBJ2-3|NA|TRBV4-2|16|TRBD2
CASSHSSGGSGDTQYF
TGTGCCAGCAGCCATTCTAGCGGGGGTTCCGGGGATACGCAGTATTTT
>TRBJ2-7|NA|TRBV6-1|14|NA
CASSPVLAVYEQYF
TGTGCCAGCAGCCCAGTACTAGCTGTTTACGAGCAGTACTTC
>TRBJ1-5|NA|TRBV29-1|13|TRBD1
CSVEPGGNQPQHF
TGCAGCGTTGAACCAGGGGGAAATCAGCCCCAGCATTTT
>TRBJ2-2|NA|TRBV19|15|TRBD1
CASNRPGQVTGELFF
TGTGCCAGTAACCGACCCGGACAGGTAACCGGGGAGCTGTTTTTT
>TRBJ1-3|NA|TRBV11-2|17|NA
CASSLGFRTDPGNTIYF
TGTGCCAGCAGCTTAGGTTTCCGGACGGATCCTGGAAACACCATATATTTT
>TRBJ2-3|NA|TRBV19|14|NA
CASKGLLSTDTQYF
TGTGCCAGTAAAGGGCTCCTTAGCACAGATACGCAGTATTTT
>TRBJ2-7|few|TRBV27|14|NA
CASSSRQTPYEQYF
TGTGCCAGCAGTTCTCGACAGACCCCCTACGAGCAGTACTTC
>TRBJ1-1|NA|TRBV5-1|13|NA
CASSVDSNTEAFF
TGCGCCAGCAGCGTGGACAGTAACACTGAAGCTTTCTTT
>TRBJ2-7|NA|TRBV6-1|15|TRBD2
CASSEGGLAPYEQYF
TGTGCCAGCAGTGAAGGAGGACTAGCCCCCTACGAGCAGTACTTC
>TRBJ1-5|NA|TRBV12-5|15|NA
CASGLARHKNQPQHF
TGTGCTAGTGGTTTGGCCCGACATAAAAATCAGCCCCAGCATTTT
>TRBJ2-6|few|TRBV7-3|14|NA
CASREALGANVLTF
TGTGCCAGCAGAGAGGCACTTGGGGCCAACGTCCTGACTTTC
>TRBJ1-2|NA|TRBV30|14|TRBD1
CAWSPGTGDYGYTF
TGTGCCTGGAGCCCCGGGACAGGGGACTATGGCTACACCTTC
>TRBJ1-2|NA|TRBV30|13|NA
CAWGRGSGYGYTF
TGTGCCTGGGGGAGGGGATCTGGCTATGGCTACACCTTC
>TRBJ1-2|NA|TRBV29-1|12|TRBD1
CSVDGTVAGYTF
TGCAGCGTTGACGGGACAGTTGCCGGCTACACCTTC
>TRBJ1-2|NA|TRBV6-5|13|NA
CASRRMTGYGYTF
TGTGCCAGCAGGCGAATGACAGGCTATGGCTACACCTTC
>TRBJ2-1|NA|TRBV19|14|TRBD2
CASTQRGVYNEQFF
TGTGCCAGCACGCAGCGGGGGGTCTACAATGAGCAGTTCTTC
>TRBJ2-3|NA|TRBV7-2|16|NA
CASSPNAQGATDTQYF
TGTGCCAGCAGCCCAAACGCACAGGGAGCCACAGATACGCAGTATTTT
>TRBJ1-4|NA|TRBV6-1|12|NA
CASGRRGEKLFF
TGTGCCAGCGGCAGGAGAGGGGAAAAACTGTTTTTT
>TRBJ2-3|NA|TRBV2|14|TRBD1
CATRTGGGTDTQYF
TGTGCCACCAGGACAGGGGGTGGCACAGATACGCAGTATTTT